These 25 T cell receptor beta chains share one sample of origin, sequenced in a study of blood T cell repertoires in COVID-19. Method: immunoSEQ multiplex PCR; TCRdb's copy keeps in-frame clones and lacks some. The data show about 44,000 clones, with roughly 88% seen just once and 1% to 1.5% held by the top ten. Sequencing was performed on peripheral blood. These receptors originate from a woman between 35 and 50 years old with acute or convalescent COVID-19.

Points on this clone: One end of the junction fails to match germline, which may point to a read error. The chain combines TRBV4-1 with TRBJ1-2; the D gene is possibly TRBD1 (5 bases). The CDR3 runs 11 residues. Germline CDR1 reads MGHRA; CDR2 reads YSYEKL. The CDR3 region is CASSGAYGYAF. The CDR3 coding sequence is TGCGCCAGCAGCGGGGCCTATGGCTACGCCTTC.

The V and J genes are TRBV5-1 and TRBJ1-1; perhaps TRBD1 as D (5 bases). The CDR3 is 16 amino acids. V lost 0 bases to trimming and J lost 0 bases, with 12 bases between them. The V gene's germline CDR1 is SGHRS and CDR2 YFSETQ. CDR3 nucleotides: TGCGCCAGCAGCTTGGCCGGTGGACAAATGAACACTGAAGCTTTCTTT. It specifies CASSLAGGQMNTEAFF.

The gene calls are TRBV19 and TRBJ1-2; D is uncertain. Per germline, CDR1 LNHDA and CDR2 SQIVND (reference sequence). Trimming pared 7 bases from V and 5 bases from J, leaving 20 bases between. The CDR3 spans 15 residues. This CDR3 is CASTDGSLFPYGYTF. In nucleotides, the CDR3 is TGTGCCAGTACCGACGGGTCCCTTTTTCCTTATGGCTACACCTTC. Full variable domain (rest looked up from reference TRBV19 and TRBJ1-2): DGGITQSPKYLFRKEGQNVTLSCEQNLNHDAMYWYRQDPGQGLRLIYYSQIVNDFQKGDIAEGYSVSREKKESFPLTVTSAQKNPTAFYLCASTDGSLFPYGYTFGSGTRLTVV.

The rearrangement uses TRBV28 and TRBJ1-1; D ambiguous. The germline V gene encodes CDR1 MDHEN and CDR2 SYDVKM. V lost 4 bases and J lost 6, with 9 bases in between. The CDR3 is made up of 12 amino acids. The CDR3 nucleotides are TGTGCCAGCAGTTCCCCGACTCCTGAAGCTTTCTTT. Translation gives CASSSPTPEAFF. The variable domain in full, with the rest retrieved from reference TRBV28 and TRBJ1-1, is DVKVTQSSRYLVKRTGEKVFLECVQDMDHENMFWYRQDPGLGLRLIYFSYDVKMKEKGDIPEGYSVSREKKERFSLILESASTNQTSMYLCASSSPTPEAFFGQGTRLTVV.

With respect to this clone: This same CDR3 is encoded by further DNA sequences in the sample. The chain links TRBV19 to TRBJ1-1, with D tentatively TRBD1 (5 bases). Trimming shortened V by 4 bases and J by 2 bases, and 8 bases separated the two germline ends. This CDR3 is built from 13 residues. Germline V gene lookup returns CDR1 LNHDA and CDR2 SQIVND (reference sequence). The CDR3 loop reads CASSTTANTEAFF. The CDR3 DNA reads TGTGCCAGTAGTACGACAGCCAACACTGAAGCTTTCTTT.

The chain is built from TRBV28 and TRBJ2-7; 12 bases agree with TRBD2. The CDR3 is made up of 15 amino acids. V was pared by 5 bases and J by 4 bases, with 6 bases of the junction left unmatched. From germline, CDR1 is MDHEN and CDR2 SYDVKM. The CDR3 sequence: CASSTTSGGIYEQYF. The DNA for the CDR3 is TGTGCCAGCAGTACGACTAGCGGGGGAATTTACGAGCAGTACTTC.

The gene calls are TRBV7-2 and TRBJ1-6; D call uncertain. V dropped 2 bases and J dropped 8 bases, with 13 bases sitting between them. The CDR3 has 15 residues. Germline CDR1 reads SGHTA; CDR2 reads FQGNSA. The CDR3 bases are TGTGCCAGCAGCTTACGGGCGGGAACTGATTCACCCCTCCACTTT. Its translation is CASSLRAGTDSPLHF.

The V call is TRBV5-1, the J call TRBJ1-4; 9 bases line up with TRBD1. Germline V lookup: CDR1 SGHRS, CDR2 YFSETQ. The ends lost 7 bases at V and 0 bases at J; junction bases unmatched: 7. The CDR3 is 16 amino acids. CDR3 amino acids: CASGATGGATNEKLFF. CDR3 DNA sequence: TGCGCCAGCGGTGCCACAGGGGGCGCAACTAATGAAAAACTGTTTTTT. Supplemented by reference TRBV5-1 and TRBJ1-4, the full variable domain reads KAGVTQTPRYLIKTRGQQVTLSCSPISGHRSVSWYQQTPGQGLQFLFEYFSETQRNKGNFPGRFSGRQFSNSRSEMNVSTLELGDSALYLCASGATGGATNEKLFFGSGTQLSVL.

The J gene is TRBJ1-4, the V gene TRBV15, with D maybe TRBD1 (5 bases). Trimming stripped 1 base from V and 5 bases from J, with 11 bases between. Germline V gives CDR1 LNHNV, CDR2 YYDKDF (reference sequence). The CDR3 spans 15 residues. CDR3 loop: CATSRGGGSNEKLFF. CDR3 nucleotides: TGTGCCACCAGCAGAGGGGGGGGTTCCAATGAAAAACTGTTTTTT.

V usage is TRBV7-9 and J usage is TRBJ2-1; 10 bases align to TRBD2. Per germline, CDR1 SEHNR and CDR2 FQNEAQ (reference sequence). The CDR3 extends over 17 amino acids. V lost 0 bases to trimming and J lost 2 bases; unmatched junction nucleotides: 4. CDR3 in DNA: TGTGCCAGCAGCTTAGCGCGGAGCGGGGGGGCCTACAATGAGCAGTTCTTC. Protein product: CASSLARSGGAYNEQFF.

This clone was observed a single time. V is TRBV10-3 and J is TRBJ1-5; 7 nucleotides align to TRBD1. The CDR3 runs 14 residues. With 10 bases clipped from V and 6 bases from J, the junction kept 12 bases outside the gene matches. Germline V gene data show CDR1 as ENHRY and CDR2 as SYGVKD. This CDR3 reads CASGTGEDFQPQHF. CDR3 nucleotide sequence: TGTGCCAGCGGAACAGGGGAGGACTTTCAGCCCCAGCATTTT.

This clone has only one observation. V and J are TRBV28 and TRBJ1-2; tentatively, D is TRBD1 (6 bases). The V gene's germline CDR1 is MDHEN and CDR2 SYDVKM. The CDR3 runs 11 residues. The V gene lost 8 bases and the J gene lost 6 bases, with 10 bases spanning the gap. The DNA of the CDR3 is TGTGCCAGCTCCGGGGGGCATGGCTACACCTTC. It yields the protein CASSGGHGYTF.

This clone was seen a few times. The rearrangement joins TRBV30 to TRBJ2-3; D is uncertain. The CDR3 is 10 residues long. Germline CDR1 is GTSNPN and CDR2 is SVGIG (reference sequence). V was shortened by 5 bases and J by 5 bases, with 5 bases between the two germline ends. The CDR3 is CAWELDTQYF. Written as DNA, the CDR3 is TGTGCCTGGGAACTAGATACGCAGTATTTT.

V usage is TRBV28 and J usage is TRBJ1-1; D is uncertain. Germline V lookup: CDR1 MDHEN, CDR2 SYDVKM. The CDR3 covers 14 residues. Trimming removed 6 bases at V and 1 base at J, with 12 bases between. The CDR3 sequence is CASRGLRENTEAFF. The CDR3 DNA reads as TGTGCCAGCAGAGGACTGCGCGAGAACACTGAAGCTTTCTTT.

This chain connects TRBV5-1 to TRBJ1-1, with no clear D. Germline V gives CDR1 SGHRS, CDR2 YFSETQ. V was pared by 5 bases and J by 0 bases, with 8 bases between. The CDR3 has 13 residues. The CDR3 DNA is TGCGCCAGCAGGGAGGGTGTGAACACTGAAGCTTTCTTT. The encoded protein is CASREGVNTEAFF.

The rearrangement joins TRBV5-4 to TRBJ2-7, with 7 nucleotides matching TRBD1. The CDR3 has 14 amino acids. Trimming removed 0 bases from V and 2 bases from J; junction bases left unmatched: 2. CDR1 and CDR2 from the germline V gene are SGHNT and YYREEE (reference sequence). The CDR3 is CASSLGDRAYEQYF. DNA for the CDR3: TGTGCCAGCAGCTTGGGGGACAGAGCCTACGAGCAGTACTTC.

The chain carries TRBV16 and TRBJ1-4; the match to TRBD1 covers 10 bases. J lost 2 bases, V lost 3 bases, and 6 bases had no gene match. This CDR3 region has 17 residues. Germline V gene lookup returns CDR1 KGHSY and CDR2 FQNENV. The CDR3 sequence: CASSQADRGRTNEKLFF. CDR3 DNA sequence: TGTGCCAGCAGCCAGGCTGACAGGGGGCGGACTAATGAAAAACTGTTTTTT. Drawing the rest from reference TRBV16 and TRBJ1-4, the complete variable domain is GEEVAQTPKHLVRGEGQKAKLYCAPIKGHSYVFWYQQVLKNEFKFLISFQNENVFDETGMPKERFSAKCLPNSPCSLEIQATKLEDSAVYFCASSQADRGRTNEKLFFGSGTQLSVL.

V is TRBV4-2 and J is TRBJ2-2; 7 positions match TRBD2. The CDR3 extends over 13 amino acids. CDR1 and CDR2 (germline): LGHNA, YNFKEQ. Trimming cost V 11 bases and J 1 base; bases outside gene matches: 4. CDR3 loop: CAAGDQNTGELFF. CDR3 DNA: TGTGCCGCGGGGGACCAGAACACCGGGGAGCTGTTTTTT.

The chain has TRBV6-2 or TRBV6-3 and TRBJ2-3, with TRBD2 matching 15 bases. V was pared by 2 bases and J by 5 bases, with 8 bases of the junction left unmatched. Germline V CDR1 and CDR2: MNHEY, SVGEGT. The CDR3 is 18 residues long. CDR3 nucleotide sequence: TGTGCCAGCAGTTACCGGACTAGCGGGGGGGCCCTCGAAGATACGCAGTATTTT. Amino acid sequence: CASSYRTSGGALEDTQYF.

The chain employs TRBV10-2 and TRBJ2-7, with TRBD1 matching 9 bases. This CDR3 spans 16 amino acids. V shed 4 bases, J shed 5 bases, and the junction held 12 bases outside the gene matches. CDR1 is WSHSY, CDR2 SAAADI, per germline. CDR3 DNA: TGCGCCAGCAGTGTTGGGGGGACAGGGCTCGTCCACGAGCAGTACTTC. Protein sequence: CASSVGGTGLVHEQYF.

The chain combines TRBV27 with TRBJ1-2; TRBD1 aligns across 8 bases. V lost 3 bases to trimming and J lost 6 bases; unmatched junction nucleotides: 6. The CDR3 is made up of 14 amino acids. Germline assignment: CDR1 MNHEY and CDR2 SMNVEV (reference sequence). The CDR3 DNA reads TGTGCCAGCAGTTTCAGGGGGCGGCTGGATGGCTACACCTTC. Its translation is CASSFRGRLDGYTF.

V is TRBV18 and J is TRBJ1-5; D perhaps matches TRBD1 (6 bases). The V end was cut by 3 bases, the J end by 1 base, with 13 bases between. Looked up from germline, CDR1 is KGHSH and CDR2 is LQKENI. The CDR3 length is 16 residues. The chain's CDR3 is CASSPVEQGSNQPQHF. The CDR3 DNA is TGTGCCAGCTCACCCGTGGAGCAGGGGAGCAATCAGCCCCAGCATTTT.

The chain links TRBV5-4 to TRBJ1-1; TRBD1 matches at 8 bases. Losses at the gene ends were 4 bases for V and 7 bases for J; bases not matched to a gene: 12. The CDR3 covers 15 residues. Germline assignment: CDR1 SGHNT and CDR2 YYREEE (reference sequence). CDR3 DNA: TGTGCCAGCAGCCTACCGAGACAGGGGTTGGTTGAAGCTTTCTTT. The encoded protein is CASSLPRQGLVEAFF.

This sequence joins TRBV5-4 and TRBJ1-4; the D gene is possibly TRBD1 (6 bases). From germline, CDR1 is SGHNT and CDR2 YYREEE (reference sequence). Between the trimmed V and J ends, which lost 0 bases and 4 bases, there was a span of 13 bases. The CDR3 is made up of 16 amino acids. CDR3 sequence reads: CASSLETGKLNEKLFF. Written as DNA, the CDR3 is TGTGCCAGCAGCTTGGAAACAGGGAAGCTTAATGAAAAACTGTTTTTT.

In its sample, this clone was seen a few times. This chain links TRBV10-1 with TRBJ1-2, with D perhaps matching TRBD1 (6 bases). This CDR3 contains 13 residues. In germline, CDR1 is WNHNN, CDR2 SYGVQD (reference sequence). Trimming pared 4 bases from V and 1 base from J, leaving 7 bases between. Here the CDR3 reads CASSVGHNYGYTF. Written as DNA, the CDR3 is TGCGCCAGCAGTGTGGGACATAACTATGGCTACACCTTC.